Listed below are T cell receptor beta chains from one sample, sequenced in a study of blood T cell repertoires in COVID-19. The method was immunoSEQ multiplex PCR; TCRdb's version includes in-frame clones alone and lacks a portion of them. The table lists 200,000 to 250,000 clones, 80% to 90% of them singletons, with about 3.8% in the top ten. The sequencing input was PBMCs or T cells enriched from blood (not recorded which). The origin of the receptors is a woman aged 40 to 50 with acute COVID-19. Each CDR3 is given with its conserved first and last residue. The D gene is left open where the match is weak. Part of the rows lack a size; the others show once, few, many or a class for expanded clones.

cdr3_nt: TGTGCCAGTAAAATTGACCCTTCTAGTCCTGGAAACACCATATATTTT
cdr3_aa: CASKIDPSSPGNTIYF
j_call: TRBJ1-3
d_call: NA
v_call: TRBV19
clone_size: NA

cdr3_nt: TGTGCCAGTCACCGGAGTGACGAGCAGTACTTC
cdr3_aa: CASHRSDEQYF
j_call: TRBJ2-7
d_call: NA
v_call: TRBV6-5
clone_size: NA

cdr3_nt: TGTGCCAGCAGTTTATACCCTAAGGACAGGGGGAACCACGAGCAGTACTTC
cdr3_aa: CASSLYPKDRGNHEQYF
j_call: TRBJ2-7
d_call: TRBD1
v_call: TRBV27
clone_size: NA

cdr3_nt: TGTGCCAGCAGCTCGGGGGGATTGTTAAACACCATATATTTT
cdr3_aa: CASSSGGLLNTIYF
j_call: TRBJ1-3
d_call: NA
v_call: TRBV11-2
clone_size: NA

cdr3_nt: TGTGCCAGCAGTAAACAAGGGACTCAAAATCAGCCCCAGCATTTT
cdr3_aa: CASSKQGTQNQPQHF
j_call: TRBJ1-5
d_call: NA
v_call: TRBV2
clone_size: NA

cdr3_nt: TGTGCCAGCAGTGAATATACAGGTAGGACTGAAGCTTTCTTT
cdr3_aa: CASSEYTGRTEAFF
j_call: TRBJ1-1
d_call: NA
v_call: TRBV6-1
clone_size: few

cdr3_nt: TGTGCCAGCAGTTACGGGACTAACAATGAGCAGTTCTTC
cdr3_aa: CASSYGTNNEQFF
j_call: TRBJ2-1
d_call: TRBD2
v_call: TRBV6-5
clone_size: NA

cdr3_nt: TGTGCCAGCAGTTTAGCGGGGCCACTGCAGCCCCAGCATTTT
cdr3_aa: CASSLAGPLQPQHF
j_call: TRBJ1-5
d_call: NA
v_call: TRBV27
clone_size: NA

cdr3_nt: TGTGCCAGCAGCTTAGCACTAGTAGGCGAGCAGTACTTC
cdr3_aa: CASSLALVGEQYF
j_call: TRBJ2-7
d_call: NA
v_call: TRBV11-2
clone_size: NA

cdr3_nt: TGTGCCAGCGGACTGACAGGGAACCTCCAAGAGACCCAGTACTTC
cdr3_aa: CASGLTGNLQETQYF
j_call: TRBJ2-5
d_call: TRBD1
v_call: TRBV7-2
clone_size: NA

cdr3_nt: TGTGCCAGCAGTTACATCAGGGAAAGGAATTACGAGCAGTACTTC
cdr3_aa: CASSYIRERNYEQYF
j_call: TRBJ2-7
d_call: NA
v_call: TRBV6-8
clone_size: many

cdr3_nt: TGCGCCAGCAGCTTGGCCGGGAAGCAGCCCCAGCATTTT
cdr3_aa: CASSLAGKQPQHF
j_call: TRBJ1-5
d_call: NA
v_call: TRBV5-1
clone_size: few

cdr3_nt: TGCGCCAGCACTGGACATATGCAAGAGACCCAGTACTTC
cdr3_aa: CASTGHMQETQYF
j_call: TRBJ2-5
d_call: NA
v_call: TRBV10-2
clone_size: NA

cdr3_nt: TGTGCCAGCAGGGGGACTAGCGGGATAGAGCAGTTCTTC
cdr3_aa: CASRGTSGIEQFF
j_call: TRBJ2-1
d_call: TRBD2
v_call: TRBV3-1/TRBV3-2
clone_size: NA

cdr3_nt: TGTGCCAGCAGCCCAGGACTAGTGGTCAAAAACATTCAGTACTTC
cdr3_aa: CASSPGLVVKNIQYF
j_call: TRBJ2-4
d_call: TRBD2
v_call: TRBV3-1/TRBV3-2
clone_size: NA

cdr3_nt: TGCGCCAGCAGCCAAGATCTACAGGCTAGCAATCAGCCCCAGCATTTT
cdr3_aa: CASSQDLQASNQPQHF
j_call: TRBJ1-5
d_call: NA
v_call: TRBV4-3
clone_size: NA

cdr3_nt: TGTGCCAGCAGTTTGGGTCGGGAAAATGAGCAGTTCTTC
cdr3_aa: CASSLGRENEQFF
j_call: TRBJ2-1
d_call: NA
v_call: TRBV28
clone_size: few

cdr3_nt: TGTGCCAGCCGCCAACTGGATACGCAGTATTTT
cdr3_aa: CASRQLDTQYF
j_call: TRBJ2-3
d_call: NA
v_call: TRBV27
clone_size: NA

cdr3_nt: TGTGCCACCAGTGATTTTGCGGGAGTAGGGACAGATACGCAGTATTTT
cdr3_aa: CATSDFAGVGTDTQYF
j_call: TRBJ2-3
d_call: TRBD2
v_call: TRBV24-1
clone_size: NA

cdr3_nt: TGTGCCAGCAGTTACTCCCGGGACAGGGTCTATGGCTACACCTTC
cdr3_aa: CASSYSRDRVYGYTF
j_call: TRBJ1-2
d_call: TRBD1
v_call: TRBV6-5
clone_size: NA

cdr3_nt: TGTGCCAGCAGTCCAAGTACAGGGGGCCGGAACTATGGCTACACCTTC
cdr3_aa: CASSPSTGGRNYGYTF
j_call: TRBJ1-2
d_call: TRBD1
v_call: TRBV6-4
clone_size: NA

cdr3_nt: TGTGCCAGCCAGTCAGGGGGGAAAGTGGAGACCCAGTACTTC
cdr3_aa: CASQSGGKVETQYF
j_call: TRBJ2-5
d_call: NA
v_call: TRBV28
clone_size: once

cdr3_nt: TGTGCCAGCAGCCAAATAGAGGGCCCCGGGACCCAGTACTTC
cdr3_aa: CASSQIEGPGTQYF
j_call: TRBJ2-5
d_call: NA
v_call: TRBV14
clone_size: NA

cdr3_nt: TGTGCCAGCAGTTTACCCCGACAGAGTAGTTCACCCCTCCACTTT
cdr3_aa: CASSLPRQSSSPLHF
j_call: TRBJ1-6
d_call: NA
v_call: TRBV28
clone_size: NA

cdr3_nt: TGTGCCAGCAGTCACTCATACTCTGGGGCCAACGTCCTGACTTTC
cdr3_aa: CASSHSYSGANVLTF
j_call: TRBJ2-6
d_call: NA
v_call: TRBV28
clone_size: once

cdr3_nt: TGCGCCAGCAGCCGACAGGAGGATGATGAAAAACTGTTTTTT
cdr3_aa: CASSRQEDDEKLFF
j_call: TRBJ1-4
d_call: NA
v_call: TRBV4-1
clone_size: NA

cdr3_nt: TGCGCCAGCAGCCAAGACTTTCGGGCTAGCTGGGGTGCAGATACGCAGTATTTT
cdr3_aa: CASSQDFRASWGADTQYF
j_call: TRBJ2-3
d_call: NA
v_call: TRBV4-3
clone_size: NA

cdr3_nt: TGTGCCAGCAGCTTAGTAACGACTAGCGGGCGCGATGAGCAGTTCTTC
cdr3_aa: CASSLVTTSGRDEQFF
j_call: TRBJ2-1
d_call: TRBD2
v_call: TRBV7-9
clone_size: NA

cdr3_nt: TGTGCCAGCAGCTTGTGGGACTACTCTGGAAACACCATATATTTT
cdr3_aa: CASSLWDYSGNTIYF
j_call: TRBJ1-3
d_call: NA
v_call: TRBV5-8
clone_size: NA

cdr3_nt: TGTGCCAGCAGTCCCCAAGGGGGCGCAAACTATGGCTACACCTTC
cdr3_aa: CASSPQGGANYGYTF
j_call: TRBJ1-2
d_call: TRBD1
v_call: TRBV27
clone_size: NA

cdr3_nt: TGTGCCAGCAGCGGGAGCGGGAGTCCCTACAATGAGCAGTTCTTC
cdr3_aa: CASSGSGSPYNEQFF
j_call: TRBJ2-1
d_call: TRBD2
v_call: TRBV7-2
clone_size: NA

cdr3_nt: TGTGCCAGCAGTCGAAGGACTAGCGGGAAATCTGGGGCCAACGTCCTGACTTTC
cdr3_aa: CASSRRTSGKSGANVLTF
j_call: TRBJ2-6
d_call: TRBD2
v_call: TRBV27
clone_size: NA